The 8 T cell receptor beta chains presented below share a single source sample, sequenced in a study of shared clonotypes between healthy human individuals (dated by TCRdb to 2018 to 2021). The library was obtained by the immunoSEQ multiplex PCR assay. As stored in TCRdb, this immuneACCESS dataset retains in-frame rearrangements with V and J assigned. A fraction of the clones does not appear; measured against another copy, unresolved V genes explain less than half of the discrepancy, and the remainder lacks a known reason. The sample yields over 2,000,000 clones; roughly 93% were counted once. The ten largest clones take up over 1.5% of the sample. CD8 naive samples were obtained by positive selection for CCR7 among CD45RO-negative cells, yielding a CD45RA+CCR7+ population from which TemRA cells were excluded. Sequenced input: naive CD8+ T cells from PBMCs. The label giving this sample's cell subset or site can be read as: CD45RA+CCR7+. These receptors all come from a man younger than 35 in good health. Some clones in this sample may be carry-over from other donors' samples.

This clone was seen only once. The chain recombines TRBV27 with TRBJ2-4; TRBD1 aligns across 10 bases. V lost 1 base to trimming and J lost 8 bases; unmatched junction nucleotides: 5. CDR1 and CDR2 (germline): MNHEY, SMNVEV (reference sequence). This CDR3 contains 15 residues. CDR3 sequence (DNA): TGTGCCAGCAGTTTATTCGGGACAGGGGTCGACATTCAGTACTTC. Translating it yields CASSLFGTGVDIQYF.

The CDR3 DNA is TGTGCCAGCAGTTACCCCCGGGACGTGAACACTGAAGCTTTCTTT. It yields the protein CASSYPRDVNTEAFF. The rearrangement links TRBV7-2 to TRBJ1-1, with a weak D call TRBD1 (5 bases). The CDR3 runs to 15 residues. CDR1 and CDR2 from the germline V gene are SGHTA and FQGNSA. V dropped 6 bases and J dropped 0 bases, with 14 bases sitting between them.

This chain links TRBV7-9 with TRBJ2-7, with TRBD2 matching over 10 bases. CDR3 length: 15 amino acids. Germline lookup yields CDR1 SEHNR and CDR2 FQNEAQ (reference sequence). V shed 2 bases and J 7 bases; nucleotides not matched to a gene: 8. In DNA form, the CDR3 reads TGTGCCAGCAGCTTACTAGCGGGAGTGAGAGAGGAGCAGTACTTC. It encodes CASSLLAGVREEQYF.

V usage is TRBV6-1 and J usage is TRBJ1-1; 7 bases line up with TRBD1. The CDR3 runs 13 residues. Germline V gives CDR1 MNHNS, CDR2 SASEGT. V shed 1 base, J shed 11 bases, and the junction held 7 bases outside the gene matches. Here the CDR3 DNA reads TGTGCCAGCAGTGAAGGACAGGGAGGGGTGGCTTTCTTT. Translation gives CASSEGQGGVAFF.

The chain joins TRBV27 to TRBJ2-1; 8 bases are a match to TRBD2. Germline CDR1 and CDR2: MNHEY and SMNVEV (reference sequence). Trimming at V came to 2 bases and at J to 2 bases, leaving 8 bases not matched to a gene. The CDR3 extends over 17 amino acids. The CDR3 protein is CASSLTGRAGTYNEQFF. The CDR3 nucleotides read TGTGCCAGCAGTTTAACCGGGAGGGCCGGGACCTACAATGAGCAGTTCTTC.

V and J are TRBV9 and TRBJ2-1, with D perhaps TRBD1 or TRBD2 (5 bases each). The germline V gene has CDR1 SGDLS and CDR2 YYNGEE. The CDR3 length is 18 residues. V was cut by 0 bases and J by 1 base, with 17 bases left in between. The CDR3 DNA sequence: TGTGCCAGCAGCGTAGCGGTCGTCGGGACCCCATCCTACAATGAGCAGTTCTTC. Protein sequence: CASSVAVVGTPSYNEQFF.

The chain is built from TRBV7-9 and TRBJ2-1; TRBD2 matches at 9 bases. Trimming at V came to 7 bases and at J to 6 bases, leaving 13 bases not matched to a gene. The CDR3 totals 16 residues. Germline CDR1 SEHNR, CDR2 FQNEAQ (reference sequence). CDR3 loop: CASTPLGVAGVNEQFF. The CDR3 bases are TGTGCCAGCACCCCCCTCGGAGTAGCGGGAGTCAATGAGCAGTTCTTC.

CDR3 amino acids: CASSQSYELFWGAHNTEAFF. The CDR3 region has the DNA TGTGCCAGCAGCCAATCTTATGAATTGTTTTGGGGGGCCCATAACACTGAAGCTTTCTTT. The chain carries TRBV14 and TRBJ1-1, with D possibly matching TRBD1 (6 bases). Trimming shortened V by 2 bases and J by 2 bases, and 27 bases separated the two germline ends. The CDR3 has 20 residues. CDR1 is SGHDN and CDR2 is FVKESK in the germline V gene. Filled out from reference TRBV14 and TRBJ1-1, the complete variable domain reads EAGVTQFPSHSVIEKGQTVTLRCDPISGHDNLYWYRRVMGKEIKFLLHFVKESKQDESGMPNNRFLAERTGGTYSTLKVQPAELEDSGVYFCASSQSYELFWGAHNTEAFFGQGTRLTVV.